One and the same sample provided the 2 T cell receptor beta chains below, sequenced in a study of T-cell memory formation after mild COVID-19. From the 5' RACE reads, TCRdb called clonotypes with MiXCR, one entry per CDR3 protein. The sample contains approximately 300,000 distinct CDR3 sequences, less than 9.5% of which appear only once. Sequences were obtained from PBMCs or a T cell subset sorted from them (not recorded which). The receptors were sampled from a man aged 18 to 30 who had mild COVID-19 (a few samples of this study predate the infection). Cell type and time point are not known.

CDR3 sequence reads: CASSQSSALNQPQHF. As DNA, the CDR3 is TGCGCCAGCAGTCAATCGTCGGCACTCAATCAGCCCCAGCATTTT. The chain recombines TRBV23-1 with TRBJ1-5; D is unresolved. TRBV23-1 is an ORF for which the function is uncertain. The CDR3 runs to 15 residues. Trimming pared 0 bases from V and 3 bases from J, leaving 9 bases between.

CDR3: CASSPPRDDYGYTF. The CDR3 DNA reads as TGCGCCAGCAGCCCCCCTAGGGATGACTATGGCTACACCTTC. V is TRBV5-1 and J is TRBJ1-2; D unresolved. This CDR3 has 14 residues. Germline assignment: CDR1 SGHRS and CDR2 YFSETQ. Deletions cut 4 bases from V and 3 bases from J, with 13 bases between.